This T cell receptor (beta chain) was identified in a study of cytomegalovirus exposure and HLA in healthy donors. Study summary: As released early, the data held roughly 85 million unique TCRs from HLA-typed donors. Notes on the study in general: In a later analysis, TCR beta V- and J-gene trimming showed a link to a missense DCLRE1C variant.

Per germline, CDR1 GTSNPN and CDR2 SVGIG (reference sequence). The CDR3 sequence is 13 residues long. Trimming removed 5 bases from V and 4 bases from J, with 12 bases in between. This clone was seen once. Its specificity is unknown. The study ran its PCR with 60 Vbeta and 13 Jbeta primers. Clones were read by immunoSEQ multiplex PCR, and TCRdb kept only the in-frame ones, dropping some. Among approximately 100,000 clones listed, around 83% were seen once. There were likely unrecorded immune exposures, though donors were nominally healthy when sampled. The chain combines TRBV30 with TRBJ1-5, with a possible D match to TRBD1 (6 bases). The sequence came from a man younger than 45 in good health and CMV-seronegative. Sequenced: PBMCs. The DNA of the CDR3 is TGTGCCTGGGGCAGGACAGCTAATCAGCCCCAGCATTTT. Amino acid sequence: CAWGRTANQPQHF.